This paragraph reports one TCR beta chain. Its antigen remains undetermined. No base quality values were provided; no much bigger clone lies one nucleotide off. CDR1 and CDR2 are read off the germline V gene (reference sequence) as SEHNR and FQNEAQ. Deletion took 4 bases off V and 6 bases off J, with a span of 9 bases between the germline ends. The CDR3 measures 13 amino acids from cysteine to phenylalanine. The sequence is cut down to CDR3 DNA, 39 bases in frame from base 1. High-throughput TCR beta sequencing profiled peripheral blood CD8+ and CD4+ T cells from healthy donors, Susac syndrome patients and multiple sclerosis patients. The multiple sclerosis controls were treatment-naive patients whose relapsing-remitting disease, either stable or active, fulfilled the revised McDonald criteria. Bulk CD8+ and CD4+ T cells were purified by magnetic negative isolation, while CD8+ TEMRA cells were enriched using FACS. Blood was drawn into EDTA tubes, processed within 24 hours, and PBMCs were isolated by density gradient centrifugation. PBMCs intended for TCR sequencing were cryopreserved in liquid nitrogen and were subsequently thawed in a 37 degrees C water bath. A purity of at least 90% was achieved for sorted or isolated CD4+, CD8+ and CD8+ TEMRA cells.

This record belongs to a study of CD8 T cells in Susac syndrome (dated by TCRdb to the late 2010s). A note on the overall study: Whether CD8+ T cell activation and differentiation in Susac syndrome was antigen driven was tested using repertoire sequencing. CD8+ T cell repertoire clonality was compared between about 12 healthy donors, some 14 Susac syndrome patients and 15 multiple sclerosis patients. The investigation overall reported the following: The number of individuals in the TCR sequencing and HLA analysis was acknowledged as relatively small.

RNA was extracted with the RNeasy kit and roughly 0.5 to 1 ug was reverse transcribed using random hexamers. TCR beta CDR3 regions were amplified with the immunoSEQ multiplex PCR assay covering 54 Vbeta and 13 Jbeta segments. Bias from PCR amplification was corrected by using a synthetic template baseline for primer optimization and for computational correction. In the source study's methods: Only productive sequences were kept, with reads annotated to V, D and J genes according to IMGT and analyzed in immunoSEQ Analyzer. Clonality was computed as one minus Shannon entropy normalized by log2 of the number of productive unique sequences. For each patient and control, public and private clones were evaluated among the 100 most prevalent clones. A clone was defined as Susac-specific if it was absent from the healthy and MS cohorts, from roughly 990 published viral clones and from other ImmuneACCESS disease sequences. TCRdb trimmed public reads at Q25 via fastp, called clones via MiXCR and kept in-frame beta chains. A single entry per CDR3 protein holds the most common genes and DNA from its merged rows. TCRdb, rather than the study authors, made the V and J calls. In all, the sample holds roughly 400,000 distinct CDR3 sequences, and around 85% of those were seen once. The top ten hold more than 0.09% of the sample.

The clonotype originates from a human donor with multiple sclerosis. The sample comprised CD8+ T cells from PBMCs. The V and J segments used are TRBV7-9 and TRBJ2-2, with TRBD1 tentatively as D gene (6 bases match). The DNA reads TGTGCCAGCAGCTCCACAGGGCCCGGGGAGCTGTTTTTT. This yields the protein CASSSTGPGELFF.